This is a list of T cell receptor beta chains from one sample in a study of blood T cell repertoires in COVID-19. The assay was immunoSEQ multiplex PCR, and TCRdb's table has in-frame clones only and misses some. Of tens of thousands of clones in the sample, around 80% were seen once. Material for sequencing was peripheral blood. Source of these receptors: a woman aged 80 or older with acute or convalescent COVID-19. The conserved cysteine and the conserved F or W are not part of the CDR3 here. Some rows mark clone size as missing; the rest say once, few, many or name a class of expanded clone.

TRBV3-1/TRBV3-2	TRBJ2-3	NA	ASSPKQASFGTDTQY
TRBV19	TRBJ1-6	few	ASRSLGDSPLH
TRBV6-4	TRBJ1-5	many	ASTEQATDSNQPQH
TRBV7-2	TRBJ2-2	NA	ASSSGLAGAGELF
TRBV6-5	TRBJ1-2	NA	ASTPDRGDYGYT
TRBV5-1	TRBJ2-6	NA	ASSLQASGANVLT
TRBV12-5	TRBJ2-1	NA	ASGLDGHPGNEQF
TRBV7-8	TRBJ1-5	once	ASSLDQTGVPNQPQH
TRBV2	TRBJ1-5	NA	ASSFDRDQPQH
TRBV2	TRBJ1-3	NA	ASSQAGNTIY
TRBV7-3	TRBJ1-2	NA	ASSLSGTHGNYGYT
TRBV5-5	TRBJ1-1	NA	ASSLRTGYPEAF
TRBV3-1/TRBV3-2	TRBJ2-7	NA	ASSPKGVSYEQY
TRBV5-1	TRBJ1-1	NA	ASSPPSTEAF
TRBV18	TRBJ2-1	NA	ASSPGTGGRSYNEQF
TRBV27	TRBJ2-2	few	ASSLGAVNTGELF
TRBV12-3/TRBV12-4	TRBJ2-7	NA	ASSFQGRYEQY
TRBV27	TRBJ1-2	NA	ASSFRAQANYGYT
TRBV5-4	TRBJ1-1	NA	ASSARSQGSTEAF
TRBV7-2	TRBJ2-3	once	ASSPSPTSGKQY
TRBV7-7	TRBJ2-2	NA	ASSSGTSGTGELF
TRBV11-1	TRBJ2-2	NA	ASSRQGTTNTGELF
TRBV7-7	TRBJ2-1	NA	ASSSARVGEQF
TRBV30	TRBJ1-1	NA	AWNGPGGLGGEAF
TRBV7-2	TRBJ1-2	NA	ASSLDGIAGYT
TRBV18	TRBJ1-6	NA	ASSPQGAGSPLH
TRBV7-3	TRBJ2-2	NA	ASSLDHGTGELF
TRBV30	TRBJ1-1	NA	AWSVLWAGLNPENTEAF
TRBV5-1	TRBJ1-5	NA	ASSLGGTASNQPQH
TRBV6-1	TRBJ1-2	NA	ASSDGGTGLYGYT
TRBV6-5	TRBJ1-4	NA	ASSPGQGEKLF
TRBV6-1	TRBJ1-6	NA	ASSEGTGHRPVFNSPLH
TRBV9	TRBJ2-1	NA	ASSGRGGLAGVSNEQF
TRBV6-6	TRBJ1-1	NA	ASSGRQLLNTEAF
TRBV7-9	TRBJ2-1	NA	ASSPITMMQF
TRBV7-3	TRBJ1-2	NA	ASSPGGQQGKVYGYT
TRBV10-3	TRBJ1-1	once	AISERGYTEAF
TRBV6-1	TRBJ1-6	few	ASSELGQGSSPLH
TRBV19	TRBJ1-3	NA	ASSPSPGTGSFFSGNTIY
TRBV2	TRBJ1-1	NA	ASTGEANTEAF
TRBV6-6	TRBJ1-2	NA	ASSLGQGIYGYT
TRBV15	TRBJ1-3	once	ATSRDQGRISGNTIY
TRBV15	TRBJ1-2	once	ATSRNLGSQEALS
TRBV12-3/TRBV12-4	TRBJ1-2	few	ASSSGFSYGYT
TRBV9	TRBJ2-7	NA	ASSTNRQGSYEQY
TRBV19	TRBJ1-6	NA	ASSAEGMDSPLH
TRBV30	TRBJ1-2	NA	AWSVRRSTPYGYT